The 9 T cell receptor beta chains below were found in one sample sequenced in a study of T cell responses to AZD1222 COVID-19 vaccine. Clones were read by immunoSEQ multiplex PCR, and TCRdb kept only the in-frame ones, dropping some. The repertoire holds roughly 150,000 clones, with around 92% as singletons. The sample here was peripheral blood, taken on day 0 of AZD1222 vaccination. These receptors originate from an adult in good health.

Only one count was recorded for this clone. This sequence joins TRBV15 and TRBJ1-5; 8 bases line up with TRBD1. This CDR3 is built from 15 residues. V dropped 4 bases and J dropped 7; count of bases not matched to a gene: 9. In germline, CDR1 is LNHNV, CDR2 YYDKDF (reference sequence). This CDR3 is CATSTDRGLGQPQHF. CDR3 in DNA: TGTGCCACCAGCACAGACAGGGGTCTAGGACAGCCCCAGCATTTT.

This clone was counted a single time. The genes are TRBV11-2 and TRBJ1-3; perhaps TRBD1 as D (5 bases). The germline V gene has CDR1 SGHAT and CDR2 FQNNGV. The CDR3 is made up of 15 amino acids. V lost 3 bases to trimming and J lost 2 bases, with 11 bases between them. CDR3 DNA: TGTGCCAGCAGCTTGCAGGGTCTCCCTGGAAACACCATATATTTT. As protein: CASSLQGLPGNTIYF.

This chain connects TRBV9 to TRBJ1-4; weak D call: TRBD1 (5 bases). The CDR3 extends over 15 amino acids. Trimming cost V 5 bases and J 0 bases, with 11 bases left between them. Germline V gives CDR1 SGDLS, CDR2 YYNGEE. The CDR3 is CASSLGRATNEKLFF. The CDR3 DNA sequence: TGTGCCAGCAGTTTGGGACGGGCAACTAATGAAAAACTGTTTTTT.

V and J are TRBV24-1 and TRBJ2-1; 7 bases map to TRBD2. The length of the CDR3 is 14 residues. After removal of 2 bases from V and 7 bases from J, the junction contained 4 bases not matched to a gene. Germline loops: CDR1 KGHDR, CDR2 SFDVKD. CDR3 nucleotides: TGTGCCACCAGTGATTGGACGGGACTAAATGAGCAGTTCTTC. Residues: CATSDWTGLNEQFF.

This chain's CDR3 is CASSFFRDTEAFF. The DNA of the CDR3 is TGTGCCAGCAGTTTTTTTAGGGACACTGAAGCTTTCTTT. V and J are TRBV27 and TRBJ1-1; the D is unclear. The germline V gene has CDR1 MNHEY and CDR2 SMNVEV (reference sequence). The CDR3 spans 13 residues. With 3 bases removed from V and 3 bases from J, the gap between germline ends came to 8 bases.

The rearrangement joins TRBV18 to TRBJ2-2; 9 bases map to TRBD2. The ends lost 8 bases at V and 0 bases at J; junction bases unmatched: 1. Germline values: CDR1 KGHSH, CDR2 LQKENI. The CDR3 consists of 14 residues. CDR3 amino acids: CASGGGANTGELFF. CDR3 coding DNA: TGTGCCAGCGGCGGGGGGGCGAACACCGGGGAGCTGTTTTTT.

Only a few counts were recorded for this clone. The J gene is TRBJ2-2, the V gene TRBV7-3, with D unresolved. V lost 0 bases to trimming and J lost 5 bases, with 7 bases between them. CDR3 length: 14 amino acids. Germline CDR1 reads SGHTA; CDR2 reads FQGTGA. The CDR3 bases are TGTGCCAGCAGCTTAACTGGGTCTACCGGGGAGCTGTTTTTT. Its protein product is CASSLTGSTGELFF.

V usage is TRBV19 and J usage is TRBJ1-5, with a weak D call TRBD1 (5 bases). The germline V and J ends were trimmed by 4 bases and 1 base, with 14 bases remaining between them. The CDR3 has 16 amino acids. Germline CDR1 and CDR2: LNHDA and SQIVND (reference sequence). The CDR3 spells CASSSPSRGSNQPQHF. The CDR3 coding sequence is TGTGCCAGTAGTAGCCCCTCCCGGGGGAGCAATCAGCCCCAGCATTTT.

This clone showed up just once. The genes are TRBV4-2 and TRBJ1-1; D is perhaps TRBD1 (6 bases). The germline V gene has CDR1 LGHNA and CDR2 YNFKEQ. The germline V and J ends were trimmed by 1 base and 5 bases, with 17 bases remaining between them. This CDR3 region has 16 residues. CDR3 residues: CASSQGATGLRTEAFF. CDR3 sequence (DNA): TGTGCCAGCAGCCAAGGGGCCACAGGGTTGAGAACTGAAGCTTTCTTT.